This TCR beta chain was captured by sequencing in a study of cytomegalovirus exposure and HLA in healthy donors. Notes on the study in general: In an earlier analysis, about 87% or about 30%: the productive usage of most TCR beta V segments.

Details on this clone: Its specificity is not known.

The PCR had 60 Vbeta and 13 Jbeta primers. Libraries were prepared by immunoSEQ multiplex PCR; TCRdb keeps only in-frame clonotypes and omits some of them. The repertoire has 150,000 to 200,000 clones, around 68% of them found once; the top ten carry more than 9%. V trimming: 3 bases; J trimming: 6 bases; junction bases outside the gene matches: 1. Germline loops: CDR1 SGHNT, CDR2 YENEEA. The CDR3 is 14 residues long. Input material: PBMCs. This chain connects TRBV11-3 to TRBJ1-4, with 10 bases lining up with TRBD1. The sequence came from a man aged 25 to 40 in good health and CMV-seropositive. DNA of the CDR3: TGTGCCAGCAGCTTGGGACAGGGGTATGAAAAACTGTTTTTT. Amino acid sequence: CASSLGQGYEKLFF. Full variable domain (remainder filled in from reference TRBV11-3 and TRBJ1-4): EAGVVQSPRYKIIEKKQPVAFWCNPISGHNTLYWYLQNLGQGPELLIRYENEEAVDDSQLPKDRFSAERLKGVDSTLKIQPAELGDSAVYLCASSLGQGYEKLFFGSGTQLSVL.